Sequencing of this T cell receptor beta chain was carried out in a study of T cell responses to AZD1222 COVID-19 vaccine. General study points: Most donors were white British, females outnumbered males, and clonal diversity was possibly underestimated. When two AZD1222 doses had been given, Spike-specific TCR breadth and depth rose. Recipients of AZD1222 seropositive at baseline numbered only 5 to 7. No repertoire was sampled before or during the peak T cell response, only after it.

Details on this clone: Its antigen is unidentified.

Profiled with immunoSEQ multiplex PCR; TCRdb holds only in-frame clones, not every one. The table has approximately 70,000 clones, approximately 90% seen once. Germline CDR1 LNHDA, CDR2 SQIVND (reference sequence). V lost 3 bases and J 1 base, leaving 10 bases between the germline ends. This CDR3 comprises 15 residues. The specimen was peripheral blood, collected 28 days after the second dose of the MenACWY control vaccine. The rearrangement uses TRBV19 and TRBJ2-1; D remains ambiguous. The TCR comes from an adult who received the MenACWY meningococcal vaccine as a control. CDR3 protein: CASSIRQDSYNEQFF. CDR3 sequence (DNA): TGTGCCAGTAGTATCAGGCAGGATTCCTACAATGAGCAGTTCTTC.